Sequencing of this T cell receptor beta chain was carried out in a study of T cell responses to AZD1222 COVID-19 vaccine. Study findings and constraints: Baseline serology detected seropositivity in only 5 or 6 AZD1222 recipients. Donors were mostly white British, more females; clonal diversity possibly underestimated. Repertoires were obtained only post-peak T cell response. Among spike-specific TCRs, nearly half reportedly target unmutated variant regions.

The repertoire was sequenced with immunoSEQ multiplex PCR; TCRdb's copy has only in-frame clones and lacks some. The sample includes tens of thousands of clones, approximately 92% of them seen just once. Germline V gives CDR1 MNHEY, CDR2 SVGEGT. V was pared by 0 bases and J by 3 bases, with 8 bases of the junction left unmatched. The CDR3 consists of 17 residues. On this clone itself: Its target is not known.

This TCR derives from an adult who received the AZD1222 COVID-19 vaccine. This material consisted of peripheral blood, taken 28 days after the second AZD1222 dose. The V call is TRBV6-2 or TRBV6-3, the J call TRBJ2-7, with TRBD2 matching 10 bases. CDR3 loop: CASSYSNLLAGRYEQYF. The CDR3 DNA follows: TGTGCCAGCAGTTACTCGAATCTACTAGCGGGACGCTACGAGCAGTACTTC.